The TCR beta chain described here comes from a study of blood T cell repertoires in COVID-19. The overall study: The United States, Italy and Spain provided the acute and convalescent COVID-19 samples. PBMCs, B-cell-depleted T cells, or T cells were the source of the cDNA or gDNA that made up the material.

In the original workflow: Reference gene primer amplification gave estimated nucleated cell counts. Here immunoSEQ multiplex PCR was the method, and the copy in TCRdb shows in-frame clones only, minus some. That table furnishes V, J and clone size, whereas the DNA furnished D and trimming. The data hold about 350,000 clones, with roughly nine tenths observed a single time. V shed 3 bases and J shed 2 bases, with 11 bases lying between them. The CDR3 contains 15 residues. CDR1 and CDR2 (germline): SEHNR, FQNEAQ (reference sequence). The sequencing input was peripheral blood. The V and J genes are TRBV7-9 and TRBJ1-3; D not resolved. The clonotype originates from a woman aged 55-70 years with COVID-19, enrolled during active disease. This chain's CDR3 is CASSFYAGTGNTIYF. CDR3 coding DNA: TGTGCCAGCAGCTTCTATGCGGGCACTGGAAACACCATATATTTT. Drawing the rest from reference TRBV7-9 and TRBJ1-3, the complete variable domain is DTGVSQNPRHKITKRGQNVTFRCDPISEHNRLYWYRQTLGQGPEFLTYFQNEAQLEKSRLLSDRFSAERPKGSFSTLEIQRTEQGDSAMYLCASSFYAGTGNTIYFGEGSWLTVV.